This TCR beta chain was sequenced for a study of shared clonotypes between healthy human individuals (dated by TCRdb to the early 2020s). About the investigation overall: The cohort comprised two women and three men aged 18 to 49 years. For each donor, CD4 naive and CD4 memory were each given three plates, CD8 naive was given two plates, and CD8 memory was given one plate. The study deeply sequenced blood TCR repertoires of five healthy adults to estimate repertoire size and the extent of clonotype sharing between individuals. To increase sequencing depth and limit assay-specific biases, different laboratories used diverse techniques to prepare libraries and sequence TCR repertoires. Between about 0.85 and 9.5 billion PBMCs per donor were obtained by leukapheresis. Results and caveats for the whole study, not just this receptor: Only blood was sampled, and tissue TCR repertoires likely differ from those in blood. Compared with non-shared clonotypes, clonotypes shared by all four sorted-subset donors had higher generation probabilities. Even with the large sequencing depth, rarefaction of the sorted-subset datasets indicated that sequencing was incomplete. Pairwise subsampling indicated that sequencing depth was expected to affect the degree of clonotype sharing among donors. Naive subsets generally had larger estimated clonotype richness than memory subsets did. When several donors were compared, the shared fraction of clonotypes was about 5% for naive CD4, 3.5% to 4% for naive CD8, roughly 2.5% for memory CD4, and approximately 0.4% for memory CD8. Because the study included only a small number of donors, the genetic and exposure-history diversity represented was limited.

Remarks on this clone: Its antigen is currently not known. Nothing much larger sits one base from this clone, and base qualities are not available.

From cysteine to phenylalanine, the CDR3 is 13 amino acids long. Just the 39-base CDR3 DNA is kept, in frame starting at base 1. Cut back by 6 bases and 5 bases, the V and J ends lie 13 bases apart. CDR1 and CDR2, looked up from the germline V gene, are KGHSH and LQKENI. Using the deep immunoSEQ assay, multiplex PCR amplified TCR CDR3 regions from genomic DNA. Genomic DNA extracted from each cell subset was distributed evenly over all wells of several immunoSEQ 96-well plates, and each plate served as one replicate. For sorted subsets, about 200 ng genomic DNA, equal to about 30,000 T cell genomes, was loaded into each replicate PCR. The purified libraries were quantified using a Qubit 3.0 fluorometer, sized with a Bioanalyzer 2100, and then quantified again using the KAPA Library Quantification kit. Every immunoSEQ 96-well plate was sequenced on a separate single-read 150-cycle Illumina NextSeq 550 flow cell. For the original study's pipeline: Because only junctional sequences without quality scores were contained in the immunoSEQ output, filtering matching that applied to full-length reads could not be performed. Sequences were annotated with PyIR, a Python wrapper for IgBLAST v1.9, using IMGT germline references to assign V/J genes and CDR3. Reads were removed for weak V/J assignments (E-value above 1e-6), missing CDR3, stop codons, out-of-frame junctions, or ambiguous translated residues. V3J clonotypes were defined as sequences sharing the same inferred V gene, J gene, and CDR3 amino acid sequence. Percentage overlap between repertoires was computed as shared unique clonotypes divided by the size of the smaller repertoire. Three approaches were used to assess repertoire richness: RTK rarefaction, the Chao1 estimator, and Recon v2.1 estimates of unobserved clonotypes. Generation probabilities were computed with OLGA for all TCRbeta clonotypes obtained by the gDNA method from several donors. TCRdb obtained this table from immuneACCESS and retained in-frame rearrangements with V and J assigned. These tables miss some clones; where compared with another copy, unresolved V genes account for less than half of the shortfall, and the remainder is unexplained. Clone size and the V and J calls come from that table; the DNA yielded D and trimming. Here the sample has roughly 1 million clones; approximately 72% occur a single time. The ten largest clones add up to 1.4% to 1.5% of the sample.

The donors were healthy, HIV-negative adults who had no recently reported acute infections or vaccinations. Every donor was a Caucasian adult residing in Nashville, Tennessee, USA. CD4+ T cells were enriched by magnetic negative selection; naive cells were then positively selected on CD45RA, and the negative fraction formed the memory subset. After blood collection by leukapheresis, PBMCs were isolated using Ficoll-Histopaque density gradient centrifugation and then cryopreserved in the vapor phase of liquid nitrogen. Analytical flow cytometry was used to check the purity and quantity of each magnetically sorted T cell population. Genomic DNA was isolated from every sorted fraction and measured by UV absorbance on a Nanodrop 2000c.

Specimen: memory CD4+ T cells sorted from blood. Interpreted using the paper, the cell subset or site label stands for: CD45RA-negative fraction. Rearrangement joined TRBV18 to TRBJ2-5, and the D gene may be TRBD2, 5 bases matching. This receptor was obtained from a young man in good health. The DNA sequence is given as TGTGCCAGCTCCCTAGGACTGAGGGAGACCCAGTACTTC. Protein translation: CASSLGLRETQYF.